Listed below are T cell receptor beta chains from one sample, sequenced in a study of T cell responses to AZD1222 COVID-19 vaccine. Repertoires were generated with immunoSEQ multiplex PCR, while TCRdb's copy carries only in-frame clones and drops some. The data show 150,000 or so clones, 90% to 95% seen once. The sample consisted of peripheral blood, taken 28 days after the second AZD1222 dose. All receptors come from an adult who received the AZD1222 COVID-19 vaccine. The CDR3 runs from the conserved cysteine through the conserved F or W. D genes are given only for firm matches. A row's size may be missing; if present it is once, few, many or a size class.

j_call: TRBJ2-7
clone_size: .
v_call: TRBV5-1
d_call: .
cdr3_nt: TGCGCCAGCAGCTCGGACGGGACCCTCATGACTTACGAGCAGTACTTC
cdr3_aa: CASSSDGTLMTYEQYF

j_call: TRBJ1-2
clone_size: .
v_call: TRBV18
d_call: TRBD1
cdr3_nt: TGTGCCAGCTCACCAGATCTCGAGACAGGGGATGGCTACACCTTC
cdr3_aa: CASSPDLETGDGYTF

j_call: TRBJ2-1
clone_size: .
v_call: TRBV19
d_call: TRBD2
cdr3_nt: TGTGCCAGTCGCCCGGGGGGCTCCTACAATGAGCAGTTCTTC
cdr3_aa: CASRPGGSYNEQFF

j_call: TRBJ1-2
clone_size: .
v_call: TRBV6-1
d_call: .
cdr3_nt: TGTGCCAGCAGTGAAGGCAGGGGTCTTGGCTACACCTTC
cdr3_aa: CASSEGRGLGYTF

j_call: TRBJ2-2
clone_size: .
v_call: TRBV6-6
d_call: TRBD1
cdr3_nt: TGTGCCAGCAGAGGGACAGACTCGACCGGGGAGCTGTTTTTT
cdr3_aa: CASRGTDSTGELFF

j_call: TRBJ2-1
clone_size: .
v_call: TRBV7-6
d_call: TRBD2
cdr3_nt: TGTGCCAGCAGCTGGACTAGCGGTTACAATGAGCAGTTCTTC
cdr3_aa: CASSWTSGYNEQFF

j_call: TRBJ1-2
clone_size: .
v_call: TRBV7-9
d_call: .
cdr3_nt: TGTGCCAGCAGCTTAGGAGGTGCCCCAGGAGGATACACCTTC
cdr3_aa: CASSLGGAPGGYTF

j_call: TRBJ2-5
clone_size: .
v_call: TRBV11-3
d_call: .
cdr3_nt: TGTGCCAGCAGCTCCGGGGGTGGGACCCAGTACTTC
cdr3_aa: CASSSGGGTQYF

j_call: TRBJ2-3
clone_size: .
v_call: TRBV12-3/TRBV12-4
d_call: TRBD2
cdr3_nt: TGTGCCAGCCGACTAGCGGGCACAGATACGCAGTATTTT
cdr3_aa: CASRLAGTDTQYF

j_call: TRBJ2-5
clone_size: .
v_call: TRBV7-9
d_call: TRBD1
cdr3_nt: TGTGCCAGCAGCTTAGTACCGGGACAGCAAGAGACCCAGTACTTC
cdr3_aa: CASSLVPGQQETQYF

j_call: TRBJ2-7
clone_size: .
v_call: TRBV18
d_call: .
cdr3_nt: TGTGCCAGCTCACCACGGGGGGTCTATAGGGCCCACGAGCAGTACTTC
cdr3_aa: CASSPRGVYRAHEQYF

j_call: TRBJ1-4
clone_size: .
v_call: TRBV9
d_call: .
cdr3_nt: TGTGCCAGCAGCGAATCGGCGGGTTCGGGTGAAAAACTGTTTTTT
cdr3_aa: CASSESAGSGEKLFF

j_call: TRBJ2-7
clone_size: .
v_call: TRBV30
d_call: TRBD1
cdr3_nt: TGTGCCTGGAGTCAGGACAGGGGAACCGGGGCCCTCGAGCAGTACTTC
cdr3_aa: CAWSQDRGTGALEQYF

j_call: TRBJ1-2
clone_size: .
v_call: TRBV6-1
d_call: TRBD1
cdr3_nt: TGTGCCAGCAGTGAGACAGGGCGGGGGGTCTATGGCTACACCTTC
cdr3_aa: CASSETGRGVYGYTF

j_call: TRBJ1-1
clone_size: .
v_call: TRBV30
d_call: .
cdr3_nt: TGTGCCTGGAGTGTACAGGGAAATGGACAACCGGCTTTCTTT
cdr3_aa: CAWSVQGNGQPAFF

j_call: TRBJ2-1
clone_size: .
v_call: TRBV4-3
d_call: .
cdr3_nt: TGCGCCAGCAGCCAAGAGTTCGGGACCTACAATGAGCAGTTCTTC
cdr3_aa: CASSQEFGTYNEQFF

j_call: TRBJ1-4
clone_size: .
v_call: TRBV15
d_call: .
cdr3_nt: TGTGCCACCAGCATAGACGATGCAACTAATGAAAAACTGTTTTTT
cdr3_aa: CATSIDDATNEKLFF

j_call: TRBJ2-1
clone_size: .
v_call: TRBV5-1
d_call: .
cdr3_nt: TGCGCCAGCAGTTATGGGGCCGAGCAGGGTGAGCAGTTCTTC
cdr3_aa: CASSYGAEQGEQFF

j_call: TRBJ1-1
clone_size: once
v_call: TRBV29-1
d_call: .
cdr3_nt: TGCAGCGTTCGGGCGGACATTCCGAACACTGAAGCTTTCTTT
cdr3_aa: CSVRADIPNTEAFF

j_call: TRBJ2-7
clone_size: .
v_call: TRBV5-6
d_call: .
cdr3_nt: TGTGCCAGCAGCACCTCCTACGAGCAGTACTTC
cdr3_aa: CASSTSYEQYF

j_call: TRBJ2-2
clone_size: .
v_call: TRBV3-1/TRBV3-2
d_call: .
cdr3_nt: TGTGCCAGCAGCCTCGGTCCAGGGGAGACGAACACCGGGGAGCTGTTTTTT
cdr3_aa: CASSLGPGETNTGELFF

j_call: TRBJ2-7
clone_size: .
v_call: TRBV5-1
d_call: .
cdr3_nt: TGCGCCAGCAGCTTGGCCGCGGTCGAGCTAAGCGCTCCCTACGAGCAGTACTTC
cdr3_aa: CASSLAAVELSAPYEQYF

j_call: TRBJ2-1
clone_size: .
v_call: TRBV19
d_call: TRBD2
cdr3_nt: TGTGCCAGTAGTATAGGGCAGCCGGGACTAGCGGAGCAGTTCTTC
cdr3_aa: CASSIGQPGLAEQFF

j_call: TRBJ2-7
clone_size: .
v_call: TRBV12-3/TRBV12-4
d_call: .
cdr3_nt: TGTGCCAGCAGTTTACATGGGGTAAACGAGCAGTACTTC
cdr3_aa: CASSLHGVNEQYF

j_call: TRBJ1-1
clone_size: .
v_call: TRBV28
d_call: TRBD1
cdr3_nt: TGTGCCAGCAGGGGACAGCTGAACACTGAAGCTTTCTTT
cdr3_aa: CASRGQLNTEAFF

j_call: TRBJ1-2
clone_size: .
v_call: TRBV18
d_call: .
cdr3_nt: TGTGCCAGCTCACCAGCGGACAGACCCCGTGGCTACACCTTC
cdr3_aa: CASSPADRPRGYTF

j_call: TRBJ2-7
clone_size: .
v_call: TRBV11-2
d_call: .
cdr3_nt: TGTGCCAGCAGCCCCGGGTCTAAGGTCTACGAGCAGTACTTC
cdr3_aa: CASSPGSKVYEQYF

j_call: TRBJ1-4
clone_size: .
v_call: TRBV28
d_call: .
cdr3_nt: TGTGCCAGCAGTTTCGGCAGGACAACTAATGAAAAACTGTTTTTT
cdr3_aa: CASSFGRTTNEKLFF

j_call: TRBJ1-2
clone_size: .
v_call: TRBV2
d_call: .
cdr3_nt: TGTGCCAGCAGTGACCCCTGGCAGAAATATGGCTACACCTTC
cdr3_aa: CASSDPWQKYGYTF

j_call: TRBJ2-3
clone_size: .
v_call: TRBV13
d_call: TRBD2
cdr3_nt: TGTGCCAGCGGCGTGTGGATAGCGGGAAGGGGGGGCCCAGATACGCAGTATTTT
cdr3_aa: CASGVWIAGRGGPDTQYF